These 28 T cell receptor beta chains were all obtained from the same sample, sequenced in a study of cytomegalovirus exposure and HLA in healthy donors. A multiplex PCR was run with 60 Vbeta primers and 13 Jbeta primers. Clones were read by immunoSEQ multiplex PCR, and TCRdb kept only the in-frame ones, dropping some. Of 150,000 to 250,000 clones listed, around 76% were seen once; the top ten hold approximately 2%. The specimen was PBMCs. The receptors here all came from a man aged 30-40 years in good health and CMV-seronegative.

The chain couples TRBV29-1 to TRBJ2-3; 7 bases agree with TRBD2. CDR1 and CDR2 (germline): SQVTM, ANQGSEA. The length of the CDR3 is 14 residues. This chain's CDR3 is CSSWASGRTDTQYF. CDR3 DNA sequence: TGCAGTTCTTGGGCTAGCGGTCGCACAGATACGCAGTATTTT.

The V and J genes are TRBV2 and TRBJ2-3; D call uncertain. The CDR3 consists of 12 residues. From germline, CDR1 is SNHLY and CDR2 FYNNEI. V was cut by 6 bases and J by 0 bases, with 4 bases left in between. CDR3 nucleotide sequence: TGTGCCAGCAGGTCTAGCACAGATACGCAGTATTTT. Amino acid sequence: CASRSSTDTQYF.

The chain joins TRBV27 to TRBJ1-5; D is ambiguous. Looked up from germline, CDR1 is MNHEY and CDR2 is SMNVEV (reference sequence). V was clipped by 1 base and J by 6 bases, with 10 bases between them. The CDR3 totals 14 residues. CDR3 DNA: TGTGCCAGCAGTTTATTTCGTTTCGGTCAGCCCCAGCATTTT. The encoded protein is CASSLFRFGQPQHF.

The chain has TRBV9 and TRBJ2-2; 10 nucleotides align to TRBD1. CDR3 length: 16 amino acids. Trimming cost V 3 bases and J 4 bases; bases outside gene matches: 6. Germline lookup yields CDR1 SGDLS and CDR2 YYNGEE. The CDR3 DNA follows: TGTGCCAGCAGCGGACAGGGGGCTAGTGTCACCGGGGAGCTGTTTTTT. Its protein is CASSGQGASVTGELFF.

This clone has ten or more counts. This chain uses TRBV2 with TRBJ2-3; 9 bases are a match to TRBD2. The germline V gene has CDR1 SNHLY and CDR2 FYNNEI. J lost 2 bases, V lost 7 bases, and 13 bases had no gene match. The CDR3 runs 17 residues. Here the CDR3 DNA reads TGTGCCAGCATGGAAGGTAGCGGGAGCTACCACACAGATACGCAGTATTTT. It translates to CASMEGSGSYHTDTQYF.

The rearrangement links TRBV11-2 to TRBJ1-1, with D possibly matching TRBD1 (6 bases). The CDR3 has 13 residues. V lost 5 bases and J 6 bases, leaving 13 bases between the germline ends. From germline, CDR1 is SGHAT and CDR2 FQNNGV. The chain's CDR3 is CASSAMGASEAFF. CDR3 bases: TGTGCCAGCAGCGCAATGGGGGCGTCTGAAGCTTTCTTT. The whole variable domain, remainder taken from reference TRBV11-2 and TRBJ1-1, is EAGVAQSPRYKIIEKRQSVAFWCNPISGHATLYWYQQILGQGPKLLIQFQNNGVVDDSQLPKDRFSAERLKGVDSTLKIQPAKLEDSAVYLCASSAMGASEAFFGQGTRLTVV.

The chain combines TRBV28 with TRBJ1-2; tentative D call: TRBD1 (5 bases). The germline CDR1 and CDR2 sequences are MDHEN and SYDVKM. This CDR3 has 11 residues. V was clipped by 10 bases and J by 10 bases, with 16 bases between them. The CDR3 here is CAMERGRVYTF. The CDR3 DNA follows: TGTGCCATGGAACGCGGCAGGGTCTACACCTTC.

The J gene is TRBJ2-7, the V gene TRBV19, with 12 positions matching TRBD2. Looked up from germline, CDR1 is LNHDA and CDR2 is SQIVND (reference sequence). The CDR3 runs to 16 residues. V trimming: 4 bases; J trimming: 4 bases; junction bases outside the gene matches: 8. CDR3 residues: CASSTASGRARYEQYF. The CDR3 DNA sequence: TGTGCCAGTAGTACAGCTAGCGGGAGGGCCAGGTACGAGCAGTACTTC. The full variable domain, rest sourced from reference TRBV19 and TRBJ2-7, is DGGITQSPKYLFRKEGQNVTLSCEQNLNHDAMYWYRQDPGQGLRLIYYSQIVNDFQKGDIAEGYSVSREKKESFPLTVTSAQKNPTAFYLCASSTASGRARYEQYFGPGTRLTVT.

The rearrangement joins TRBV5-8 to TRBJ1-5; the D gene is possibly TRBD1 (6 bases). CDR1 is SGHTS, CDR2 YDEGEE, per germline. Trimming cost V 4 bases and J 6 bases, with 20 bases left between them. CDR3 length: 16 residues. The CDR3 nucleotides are TGTGCCAGCAGCGGTTCCGGGACATTAACGGGTCAGCCCCAGCATTTT. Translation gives CASSGSGTLTGQPQHF.

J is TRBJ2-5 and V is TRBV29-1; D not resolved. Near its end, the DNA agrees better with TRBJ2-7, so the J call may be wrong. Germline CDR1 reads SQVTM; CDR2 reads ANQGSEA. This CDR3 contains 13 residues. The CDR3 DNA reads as TGCAGCGTTGTCGGGTCTCCACCCTACGAGCAGTACTTC. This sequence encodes CSVVGSPPYEQYF.

The CDR3 sequence: CASSVGGPSSYNEQFF. CDR3 nucleotides: TGTGCCAGCAGCGTAGGGGGCCCCAGCTCCTACAATGAGCAGTTCTTC. The genes are TRBV9 and TRBJ2-1; possible D gene TRBD1, 5 bases. V shed 0 bases and J shed 0 bases, with 10 bases lying between them. The CDR3 consists of 16 residues. Germline CDR1 SGDLS, CDR2 YYNGEE.

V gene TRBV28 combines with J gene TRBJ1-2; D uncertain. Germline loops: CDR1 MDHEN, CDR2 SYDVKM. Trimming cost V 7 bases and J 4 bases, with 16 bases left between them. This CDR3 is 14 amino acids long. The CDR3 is CASTSSVWFYGYTF. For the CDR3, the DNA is TGTGCCAGCACCTCCAGCGTGTGGTTCTATGGCTACACCTTC.

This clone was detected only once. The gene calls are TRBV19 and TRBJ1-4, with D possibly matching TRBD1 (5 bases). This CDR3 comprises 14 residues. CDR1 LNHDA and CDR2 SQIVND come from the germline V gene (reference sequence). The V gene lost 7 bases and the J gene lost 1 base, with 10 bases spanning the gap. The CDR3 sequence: CASTRQGTNEKLFF. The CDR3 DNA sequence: TGTGCCAGTACACGCCAGGGAACTAATGAAAAACTGTTTTTT.

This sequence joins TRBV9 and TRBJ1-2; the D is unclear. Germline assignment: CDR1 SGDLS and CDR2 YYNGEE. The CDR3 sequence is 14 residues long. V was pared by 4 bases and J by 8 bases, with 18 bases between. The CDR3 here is CASSLDDRPGGYTF. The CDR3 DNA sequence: TGTGCCAGCAGCCTAGACGACCGGCCGGGAGGCTACACCTTC.

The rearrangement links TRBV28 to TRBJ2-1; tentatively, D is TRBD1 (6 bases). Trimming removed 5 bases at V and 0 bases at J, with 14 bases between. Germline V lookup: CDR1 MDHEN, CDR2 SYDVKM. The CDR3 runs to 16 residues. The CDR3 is CASSRQVVSSYNEQFF. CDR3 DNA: TGTGCCAGCAGTCGACAGGTGGTGAGCTCCTACAATGAGCAGTTCTTC.

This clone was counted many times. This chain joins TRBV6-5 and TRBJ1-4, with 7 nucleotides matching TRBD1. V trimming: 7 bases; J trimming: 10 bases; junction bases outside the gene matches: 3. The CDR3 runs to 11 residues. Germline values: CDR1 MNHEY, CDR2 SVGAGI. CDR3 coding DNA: TGTGCCAGCAACCAGGGGGTAAAACTGTTTTTT. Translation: CASNQGVKLFF.

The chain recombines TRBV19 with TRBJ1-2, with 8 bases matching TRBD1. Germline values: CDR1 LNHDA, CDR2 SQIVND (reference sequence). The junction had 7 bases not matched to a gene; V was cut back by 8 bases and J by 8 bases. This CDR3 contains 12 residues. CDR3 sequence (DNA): TGTGCCAGTCAGGGGGCGCGGGTAGGCTACACCTTC. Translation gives CASQGARVGYTF.

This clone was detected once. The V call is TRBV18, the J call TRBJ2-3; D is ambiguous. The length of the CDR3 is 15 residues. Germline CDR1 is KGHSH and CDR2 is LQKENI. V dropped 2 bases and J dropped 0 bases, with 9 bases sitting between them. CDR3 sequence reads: CASSPGVSSTDTQYF. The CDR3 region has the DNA TGTGCCAGCTCACCAGGAGTGTCTAGCACAGATACGCAGTATTTT.

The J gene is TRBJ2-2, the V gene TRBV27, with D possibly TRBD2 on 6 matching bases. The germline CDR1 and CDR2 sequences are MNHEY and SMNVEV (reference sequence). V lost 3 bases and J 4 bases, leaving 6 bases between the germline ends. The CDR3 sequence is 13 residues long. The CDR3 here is CASSLEGTGELFF. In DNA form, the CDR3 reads TGTGCCAGCAGTTTGGAGGGCACCGGGGAGCTGTTTTTT.

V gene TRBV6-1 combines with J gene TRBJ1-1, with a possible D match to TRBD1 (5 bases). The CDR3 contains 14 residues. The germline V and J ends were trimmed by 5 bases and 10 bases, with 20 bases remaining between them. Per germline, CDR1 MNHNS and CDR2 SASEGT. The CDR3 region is CASSSGDSVGRAFF. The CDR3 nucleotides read TGTGCCAGCAGTAGTGGTGACAGCGTCGGACGAGCTTTCTTT.

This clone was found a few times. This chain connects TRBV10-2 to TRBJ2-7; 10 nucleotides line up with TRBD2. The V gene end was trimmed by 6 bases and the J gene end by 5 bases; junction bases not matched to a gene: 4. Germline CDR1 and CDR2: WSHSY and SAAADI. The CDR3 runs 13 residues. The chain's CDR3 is CASRSAGGDEQYF. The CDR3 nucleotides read TGCGCCAGCAGATCAGCGGGAGGGGACGAGCAGTACTTC.

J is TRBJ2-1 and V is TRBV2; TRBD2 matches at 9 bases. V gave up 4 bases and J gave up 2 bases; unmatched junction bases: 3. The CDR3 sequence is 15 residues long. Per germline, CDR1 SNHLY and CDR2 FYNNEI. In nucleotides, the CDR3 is TGTGCCAGCAGTGGACTAGCGGAGGCCTACAATGAGCAGTTCTTC. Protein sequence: CASSGLAEAYNEQFF.

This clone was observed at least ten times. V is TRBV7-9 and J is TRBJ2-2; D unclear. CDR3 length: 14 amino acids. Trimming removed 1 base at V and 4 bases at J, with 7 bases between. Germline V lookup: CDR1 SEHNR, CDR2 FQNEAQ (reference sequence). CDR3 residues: CASSLDTTTGELFF. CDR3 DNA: TGTGCCAGCAGCTTAGACACTACCACCGGGGAGCTGTTTTTT.

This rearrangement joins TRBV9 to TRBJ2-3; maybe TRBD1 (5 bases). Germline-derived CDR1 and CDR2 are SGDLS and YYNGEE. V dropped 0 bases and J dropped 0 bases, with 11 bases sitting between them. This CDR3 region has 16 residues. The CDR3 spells CASSVAQGISTDTQYF. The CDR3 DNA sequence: TGTGCCAGCAGCGTAGCTCAGGGTATTAGCACAGATACGCAGTATTTT.

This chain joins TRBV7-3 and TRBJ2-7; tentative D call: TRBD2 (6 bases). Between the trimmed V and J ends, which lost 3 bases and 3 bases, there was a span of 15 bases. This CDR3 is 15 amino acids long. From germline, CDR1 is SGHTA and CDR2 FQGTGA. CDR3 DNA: TGTGCCAGCAGCTTCGGGAGTCCGGACTACTACGAGCAGTACTTC. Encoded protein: CASSFGSPDYYEQYF.

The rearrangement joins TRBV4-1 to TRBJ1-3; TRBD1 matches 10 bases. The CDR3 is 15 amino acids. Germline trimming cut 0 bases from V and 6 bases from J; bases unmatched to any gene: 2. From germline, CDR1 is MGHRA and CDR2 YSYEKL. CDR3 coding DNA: TGCGCCAGCAGCCAAGAGGACAGGGGGGAAAACACCATATATTTT. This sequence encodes CASSQEDRGENTIYF.

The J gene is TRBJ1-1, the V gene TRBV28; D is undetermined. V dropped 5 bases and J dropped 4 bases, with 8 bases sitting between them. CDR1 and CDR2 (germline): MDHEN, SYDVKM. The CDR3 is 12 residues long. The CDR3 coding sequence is TGTGCCAGCAGTAGAGTCGCCACTGAAGCTTTCTTT. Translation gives CASSRVATEAFF. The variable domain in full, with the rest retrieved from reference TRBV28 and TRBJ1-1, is DVKVTQSSRYLVKRTGEKVFLECVQDMDHENMFWYRQDPGLGLRLIYFSYDVKMKEKGDIPEGYSVSREKKERFSLILESASTNQTSMYLCASSRVATEAFFGQGTRLTVV.

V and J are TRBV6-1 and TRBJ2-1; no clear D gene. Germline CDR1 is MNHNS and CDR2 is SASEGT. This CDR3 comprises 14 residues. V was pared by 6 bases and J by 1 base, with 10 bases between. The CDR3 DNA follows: TGTGCCAGCAGCTATGACTCGTCCTACAATGAGCAGTTCTTC. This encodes CASSYDSSYNEQFF.